These 18 T cell receptor beta chains came from one sample sequenced in a study of cytomegalovirus exposure and HLA in healthy donors. Primers for the PCR totalled 60 Vbeta and 13 Jbeta. Assay used: immunoSEQ multiplex PCR; TCRdb lists only in-frame clones, some missing. The repertoire includes around 92,000 clones, roughly four fifths of them detected once, and under 4.5% sits in the top ten. The sequenced material came from PBMCs. The origin of the receptors is a female donor in good health and CMV-seropositive.

V usage is TRBV10-3 and J usage is TRBJ1-2, with 7 bases fitting TRBD1. The CDR3 length is 15 residues. Germline assignment: CDR1 ENHRY and CDR2 SYGVKD. V trimming: 2 bases; J trimming: 8 bases; junction bases outside the gene matches: 11. The CDR3 region has the DNA TGTGCCATCAGTGAGAGTGGCCAGGGGGGACGGGGCTACACCTTC. It specifies CAISESGQGGRGYTF.

V and J are TRBV19 and TRBJ2-7; TRBD1 aligns across 9 bases. The CDR3 is 15 amino acids. The germline V gene has CDR1 LNHDA and CDR2 SQIVND (reference sequence). The V segment lost 2 bases and the J segment 6 bases; nucleotides outside the gene matches: 8. The CDR3 reads CASSIQGTGIAEQYF. The CDR3 region has the DNA TGTGCCAGTAGTATACAAGGGACAGGGATCGCCGAGCAGTACTTC. Full variable domain (outside the CDR3, taken from reference TRBV19 and TRBJ2-7): DGGITQSPKYLFRKEGQNVTLSCEQNLNHDAMYWYRQDPGQGLRLIYYSQIVNDFQKGDIAEGYSVSREKKESFPLTVTSAQKNPTAFYLCASSIQGTGIAEQYFGPGTRLTVT.

The rearrangement links TRBV25-1 to TRBJ1-1; 8 bases are shared with TRBD1. Germline-derived CDR1 and CDR2 are MGHDK and SYGVNS. The CDR3 runs 11 residues. Trimming at V came to 8 bases and at J to 11 bases, leaving 7 bases not matched to a gene. CDR3 sequence: CASGGTGLAFF. The CDR3 coding sequence is TGTGCCAGCGGAGGGACAGGCCTGGCTTTCTTT.

The chain employs TRBV6-5 and TRBJ2-2; D gene unclear. CDR1 is MNHEY, CDR2 SVGAGI, per germline. CDR3 length equals 15 residues. V lost 2 bases and J lost 4, with 11 bases in between. This CDR3 reads CASSYGQFGTGELFF. The CDR3 DNA reads as TGTGCCAGCAGTTACGGGCAGTTTGGCACCGGGGAGCTGTTTTTT.

J is TRBJ2-1 and V is TRBV4-1, with 14 bases identical to TRBD2. Trimming took 3 bases from V and 7 from J; bases not matched to a gene: 8. The germline V gene encodes CDR1 MGHRA and CDR2 YSYEKL. This CDR3 region has 17 residues. CDR3 coding DNA: TGCGCCAGCAGCCAGATAGGGACTAGCGGGAGAGTGAATGAGCAGTTCTTC. Translating it yields CASSQIGTSGRVNEQFF.

V gene TRBV7-9 combines with J gene TRBJ2-7; maybe TRBD2 (5 bases). There are 14 residues in the CDR3. V shed 3 bases and J shed 3 bases, with 12 bases lying between them. Germline V gene sequence: CDR1 SEHNR, CDR2 FQNEAQ (reference sequence). This CDR3 is CASSFKSGIYEQYF. The CDR3 DNA reads as TGTGCCAGCAGCTTTAAATCGGGGATCTACGAGCAGTACTTC. Looking up the rest from reference TRBV7-9 and TRBJ2-7 gives the full variable domain: DTGVSQNPRHKITKRGQNVTFRCDPISEHNRLYWYRQTLGQGPEFLTYFQNEAQLEKSRLLSDRFSAERPKGSFSTLEIQRTEQGDSAMYLCASSFKSGIYEQYFGPGTRLTVT.

This chain connects TRBV7-9 to TRBJ1-6; 9 bases are a match to TRBD1. This CDR3 has 16 residues. V was pared by 5 bases and J by 4 bases, with 6 bases of the junction left unmatched. In germline, CDR1 is SEHNR, CDR2 FQNEAQ (reference sequence). CDR3 sequence: CASSAQGALYNSPLHF. Here the CDR3 DNA reads TGTGCCAGCAGCGCACAGGGGGCGCTTTATAATTCACCCCTCCACTTT.

The chain recombines TRBV5-1 with TRBJ1-1; D remains unclear. This CDR3 contains 14 residues. The germline gives CDR1 SGHRS, CDR2 YFSETQ. V lost 0 bases, J lost 4 bases, and 10 bases lay in between. The CDR3 DNA follows: TGCGCCAGCAGCTTGGACGGGGAGGGCACTGAAGCTTTCTTT. Its protein product is CASSLDGEGTEAFF.

This chain uses TRBV4-1 with TRBJ2-7, with D possibly matching TRBD1 (6 bases). V gave up 4 bases and J gave up 2 bases, with 9 bases separating them. Germline loops: CDR1 MGHRA, CDR2 YSYEKL. The CDR3 extends over 13 amino acids. Here the CDR3 DNA reads TGCGCCAGCAGCCGGGACACCGCCTACGAGCAGTACTTC. Translated, it gives CASSRDTAYEQYF.

In its sample, this clone was seen a few times. The chain carries TRBV7-9 and TRBJ1-1; D is undetermined. CDR3 length equals 11 residues. The ends were cut back, 5 bases at V and 9 bases at J, with 10 bases in the middle. Germline V gene data show CDR1 as SEHNR and CDR2 as FQNEAQ (reference sequence). CDR3 region: CASSLGRKAFF. In DNA form, the CDR3 reads TGTGCCAGCAGCCTAGGGAGGAAAGCTTTCTTT.

The rearrangement uses TRBV28 and TRBJ1-5, with D possibly matching TRBD1 (6 bases). Trimming left V 6 bases short and J 6 bases short, with 9 bases between. This CDR3 has 12 residues. The germline gives CDR1 MDHEN, CDR2 SYDVKM. The CDR3 spells CASRPRGQPQHF. CDR3 in DNA: TGTGCCAGCAGGCCCAGGGGTCAGCCCCAGCATTTT.

This clone occurred once. V is TRBV5-4 and J is TRBJ2-7, with 8 bases matching TRBD1. V trimming: 4 bases; J trimming: 2 bases; junction bases outside the gene matches: 8. In germline, CDR1 is SGHNT, CDR2 YYREEE (reference sequence). The CDR3 loop spans 15 amino acids. CDR3 region: CASSPGQGRAYEQYF. The CDR3 coding sequence is TGTGCCAGCAGCCCCGGACAGGGAAGGGCCTACGAGCAGTACTTC.

Here the CDR3 reads CASSFGPYEQYF. CDR3 DNA sequence: TGCGCCAGCAGCTTTGGGCCCTACGAGCAGTACTTC. The chain links TRBV5-1 to TRBJ2-7; D not resolved. From germline, CDR1 is SGHRS and CDR2 YFSETQ. With 2 bases removed from V and 2 bases from J, the gap between germline ends came to 5 bases. This CDR3 is 12 amino acids long.

V usage is TRBV15 and J usage is TRBJ1-2, with D perhaps matching TRBD1 (6 bases). V was cut by 5 bases and J by 2 bases, with 15 bases left in between. The V gene's germline CDR1 is LNHNV and CDR2 YYDKDF (reference sequence). The CDR3 sequence is 15 residues long. CDR3 loop: CATSYRANQNYGYTF. Here the CDR3 DNA reads TGTGCCACCAGCTACAGGGCTAACCAGAACTATGGCTACACCTTC.

V and J are TRBV30 and TRBJ1-2; D is unclear. Germline V gene lookup returns CDR1 GTSNPN and CDR2 SVGIG (reference sequence). V lost 4 bases, J lost 3 bases, and 9 bases lay in between. The CDR3 runs 12 residues. CDR3 residues: CAWTRGYYGYTF. The CDR3, as DNA: TGTGCCTGGACCCGAGGATACTATGGCTACACCTTC.

This chain connects TRBV19 to TRBJ1-1; 12 positions agree with TRBD1. Looked up from germline, CDR1 is LNHDA and CDR2 is SQIVND (reference sequence). The CDR3 totals 19 residues. V trimming: 5 bases; J trimming: 3 bases; junction bases outside the gene matches: 16. In nucleotides, the CDR3 is TGTGCCAGTAGTCCTCGACCGGGACAGGGGGCGATTAAGTACACTGAAGCTTTCTTT. Amino acids: CASSPRPGQGAIKYTEAFF. The full variable domain, completed using reference TRBV19 and TRBJ1-1, is DGGITQSPKYLFRKEGQNVTLSCEQNLNHDAMYWYRQDPGQGLRLIYYSQIVNDFQKGDIAEGYSVSREKKESFPLTVTSAQKNPTAFYLCASSPRPGQGAIKYTEAFFGQGTRLTVV.

V and J are TRBV5-1 and TRBJ1-1; D is undetermined. From germline, CDR1 is SGHRS and CDR2 YFSETQ. Trimming stripped 4 bases from V and 0 bases from J, with 13 bases between. The CDR3 is 15 residues long. The CDR3, as DNA: TGCGCCAGCAGCCAGACGGGAGCTATGAACACTGAAGCTTTCTTT. Its translation is CASSQTGAMNTEAFF.

This clone was seen just once. As DNA, the CDR3 is TGCGCCAGCAGCCAGTTGGAGAGGTACGAGCAGTACTTC. It translates to CASSQLERYEQYF. The chain carries TRBV4-1 and TRBJ2-7; D gene uncertain. This CDR3 is built from 13 residues. V shed 3 bases and J shed 4 bases, with 10 bases lying between them. CDR1 and CDR2 (germline): MGHRA, YSYEKL.